The clone carrying this T cell receptor beta chain was seen only a few times. Its antigen remains unidentified. These data belong to a study of T cells in Graves' hyperthyroidism and ophthalmopathy. Diagnosis of hyperthyroidism was new in patients aged 18 to 65, and its duration was under 2 months. CDR1 is LGHNA, CDR2 YNFKEQ, per germline. The CDR3 totals 16 residues. J was trimmed by 4 bases and V by 0 bases; bases with no gene match: 4. General study findings and limits: The model predicted ophthalmopathy a median roughly 6.3 months before onset.

Amplification of TCR beta CDR3 regions used RNA as the template. The TCR CDR3 first-round RT-PCR relied on the HTBI primer set. TCRdb analysed the multiplex PCR reads with MiXCR anew, one entry per CDR3 protein. The table records about 580,000 distinct CDR3 sequences, more than 45% of them present only once. V is TRBV4-2 and J is TRBJ2-3; the match to TRBD1 covers 10 bases. The sequence derives from a woman younger than 30 with Graves' hyperthyroidism. The sequencing sample was made of peripheral blood or thyroid tissue (not recorded which). CDR3 residues: CASSQDPGQGADTQYF. CDR3 nucleotide sequence: TGTGCCAGCAGCCAAGATCCCGGACAGGGGGCAGATACGCAGTATTTT.